The clone carrying this T cell receptor (beta chain) was observed a single time. This record belongs to a study of blood T cell repertoires in COVID-19. In germline, CDR1 is LNHDA, CDR2 SQIVND (reference sequence). This CDR3 has 17 residues. The ends lost 6 bases at V and 0 bases at J; junction bases unmatched: 10. Assay: immunoSEQ multiplex PCR; the TCRdb copy retains only in-frame clones and omits some. Among about 260,000 clones, 85% to 95% were seen once, and the ten largest hold approximately 3%. Sequenced material: PBMCs or T cells enriched from blood (not recorded which). The J gene is TRBJ2-1, the V gene TRBV19; 8 bases line up with TRBD2. The clonotype comes from a middle-aged man who had been exposed to COVID-19. This chain's CDR3 is CASSGRGDPSSYNEQFF. The CDR3 DNA is TGTGCCAGTAGCGGGAGGGGGGACCCAAGCTCCTACAATGAGCAGTTCTTC. Full variable domain (rest looked up from reference TRBV19 and TRBJ2-1): DGGITQSPKYLFRKEGQNVTLSCEQNLNHDAMYWYRQDPGQGLRLIYYSQIVNDFQKGDIAEGYSVSREKKESFPLTVTSAQKNPTAFYLCASSGRGDPSSYNEQFFGPGTRLTVL.